Below, 5 T cell receptor beta chains from the same sample are listed, as sequenced in a study of hypomethylating agent response in myelodysplastic syndrome. Here immunoSEQ multiplex PCR was the method, and the copy in TCRdb shows in-frame clones only, minus some. The sample lists a few thousand clones; around 81% were seen once. Material: bone marrow, obtained before or after starting hypomethylating agent treatment for myelodysplastic syndrome (not recorded which). The receptors originated from a human donor with myelodysplastic syndrome.

This clone was found a few times. This rearrangement joins TRBV29-1 to TRBJ2-1; perhaps TRBD1 as D (5 bases). V lost 1 base, J lost 0 bases, and 10 bases lay in between. Germline loops: CDR1 SQVTM, CDR2 ANQGSEA. The CDR3 runs 15 residues. Here the CDR3 DNA reads TGCAGCGTTGAAGTAGGCAGGGCCTCCTACAATGAGCAGTTCTTC. As protein: CSVEVGRASYNEQFF.

The gene calls are TRBV4-3 and TRBJ2-7; 8 nucleotides line up with TRBD1. This CDR3 spans 15 amino acids. In germline, CDR1 is LGHNA, CDR2 YSLEER. J lost 4 bases, V lost 1 base, and 6 bases had no gene match. The CDR3 DNA follows: TGCGCCAGCAGCCAAGCCCGCAGGGGGCCGTACGAGCAGTACTTC. Translating gives CASSQARRGPYEQYF.

This clone was recorded only once. The chain carries TRBV6-5 and TRBJ1-3; a weak D match, TRBD1 (5 bases). The CDR3 spans 13 residues. Germline V gives CDR1 MNHEY, CDR2 SVGAGI. Trimming shortened V by 6 bases and J by 4 bases, and 10 bases separated the two germline ends. The CDR3 bases are TGTGCCAGCAGAGCGGGGCTAGGAAACACCATATATTTT. It specifies CASRAGLGNTIYF.

This rearrangement joins TRBV21-1 to TRBJ2-1. TRBV21-1 is designated a pseudogene. This CDR3 has 17 amino acids. The CDR3 here is CASRQALLHHSDNEQFF. Written as DNA, the CDR3 is TGTGCCAGCAGACAAGCATTGCTACACCATTCCGACAATGAGCAGTTCTTC.

The chain couples TRBV11-2 to TRBJ2-3; 7 bases are a match to TRBD2. This CDR3 contains 14 residues. Losses at the gene ends were 0 bases for V and 13 bases for J; bases not matched to a gene: 10. CDR1 is SGHAT, CDR2 FQNNGV, per germline. Here the CDR3 reads CASSLDGSFGGKYF. CDR3 in DNA: TGTGCCAGCAGCTTAGATGGGAGTTTCGGGGGGAAGTATTTT.